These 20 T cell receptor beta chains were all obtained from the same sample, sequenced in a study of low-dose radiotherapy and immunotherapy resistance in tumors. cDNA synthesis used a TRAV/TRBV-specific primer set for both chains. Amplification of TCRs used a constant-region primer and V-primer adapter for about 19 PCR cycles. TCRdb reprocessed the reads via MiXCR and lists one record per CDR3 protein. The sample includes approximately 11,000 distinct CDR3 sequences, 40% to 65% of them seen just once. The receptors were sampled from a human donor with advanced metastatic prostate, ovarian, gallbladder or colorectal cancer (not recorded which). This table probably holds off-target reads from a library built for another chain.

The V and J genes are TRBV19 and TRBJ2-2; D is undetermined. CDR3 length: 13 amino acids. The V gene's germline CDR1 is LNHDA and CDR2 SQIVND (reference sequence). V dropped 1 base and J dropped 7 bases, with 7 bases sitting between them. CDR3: CASSIGAGGELFF. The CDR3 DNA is TGTGCCAGTAGTATAGGGGCAGGCGGGGAGCTGTTTTTT.

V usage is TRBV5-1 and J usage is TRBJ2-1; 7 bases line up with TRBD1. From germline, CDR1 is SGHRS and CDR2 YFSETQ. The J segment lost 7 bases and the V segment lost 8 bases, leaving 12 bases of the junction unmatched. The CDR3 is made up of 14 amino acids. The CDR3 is CASSSDRSRNEQFF. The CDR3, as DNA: TGCGCCAGTTCCTCGGACAGGTCGAGGAATGAGCAGTTCTTC.

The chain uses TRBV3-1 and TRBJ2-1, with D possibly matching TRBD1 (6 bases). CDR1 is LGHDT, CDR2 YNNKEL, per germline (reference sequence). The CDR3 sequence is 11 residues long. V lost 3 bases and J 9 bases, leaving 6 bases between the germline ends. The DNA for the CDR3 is TGTGCCAGCAGCCAGGGGGCTGAGCAGTTCTTC. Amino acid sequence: CASSQGAEQFF.

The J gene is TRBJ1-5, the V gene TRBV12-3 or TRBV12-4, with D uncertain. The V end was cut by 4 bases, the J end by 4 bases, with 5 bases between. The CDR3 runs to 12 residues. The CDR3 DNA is TGTGCCAGCAGTTCGGGGAATCAGCCCCAGCATTTT. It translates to CASSSGNQPQHF.

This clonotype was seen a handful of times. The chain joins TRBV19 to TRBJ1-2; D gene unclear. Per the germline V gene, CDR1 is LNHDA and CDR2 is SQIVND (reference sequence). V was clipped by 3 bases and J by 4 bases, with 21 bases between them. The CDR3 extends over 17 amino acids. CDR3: CASSIPKAGRGGYGYTF. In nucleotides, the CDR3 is TGTGCCAGTAGTATCCCGAAGGCGGGCCGAGGCGGCTATGGCTACACCTTC.

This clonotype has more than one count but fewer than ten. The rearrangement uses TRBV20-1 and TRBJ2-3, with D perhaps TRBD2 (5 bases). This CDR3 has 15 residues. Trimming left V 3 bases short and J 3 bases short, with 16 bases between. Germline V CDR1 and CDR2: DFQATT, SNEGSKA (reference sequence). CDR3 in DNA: TGCAGTGCTAGTTGGGCGACGGGAAAGACAGATACGCAGTATTTT. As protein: CSASWATGKTDTQYF.

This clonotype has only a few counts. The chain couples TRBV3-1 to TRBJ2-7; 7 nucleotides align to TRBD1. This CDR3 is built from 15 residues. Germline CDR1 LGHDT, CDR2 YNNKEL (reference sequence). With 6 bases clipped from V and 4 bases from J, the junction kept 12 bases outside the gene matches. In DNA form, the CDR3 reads TGTGCCAGCAGTGCAAACCGGGACAGCGTATACGAGCAGTACTTC. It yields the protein CASSANRDSVYEQYF.

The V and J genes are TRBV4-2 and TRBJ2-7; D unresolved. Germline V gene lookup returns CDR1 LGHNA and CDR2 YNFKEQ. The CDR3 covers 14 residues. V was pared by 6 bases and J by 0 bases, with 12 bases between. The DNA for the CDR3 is TGTGCCAGCAGACCCGGTGGGAACTCCTACGAGCAGTACTTC. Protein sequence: CASRPGGNSYEQYF.

The CDR3 sequence: CASSSGQPNTEAFF. The CDR3 DNA is TGTGCCAGCAGCTCGGGACAGCCGAACACTGAAGCTTTCTTT. V usage is TRBV9 and J usage is TRBJ1-1; 7 bases align to TRBD1. The J segment lost 1 base and the V segment lost 4 bases, leaving 4 bases of the junction unmatched. CDR3 length equals 14 residues. Germline V gives CDR1 SGDLS, CDR2 YYNGEE.

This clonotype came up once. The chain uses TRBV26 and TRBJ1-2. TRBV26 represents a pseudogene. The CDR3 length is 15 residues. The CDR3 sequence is CASSRNREGNYGYTF. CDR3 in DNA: TGTGCCAGCAGCCGAAACAGGGAGGGCAACTATGGCTACACCTTC.

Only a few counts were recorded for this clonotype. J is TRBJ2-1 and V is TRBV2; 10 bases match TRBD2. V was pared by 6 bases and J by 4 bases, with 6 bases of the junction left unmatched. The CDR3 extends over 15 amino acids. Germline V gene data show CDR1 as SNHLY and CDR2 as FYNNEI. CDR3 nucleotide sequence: TGTGCCAGCAGGACCAGCGGGGGGGCGTACAATGAGCAGTTCTTC. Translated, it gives CASRTSGGAYNEQFF.

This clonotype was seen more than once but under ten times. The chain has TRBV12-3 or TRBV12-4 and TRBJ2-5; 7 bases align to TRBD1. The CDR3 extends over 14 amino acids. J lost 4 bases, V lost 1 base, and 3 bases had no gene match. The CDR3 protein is CASSLEGAGETQYF. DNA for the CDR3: TGTGCCAGCAGTTTAGAGGGGGCGGGAGAGACCCAGTACTTC.

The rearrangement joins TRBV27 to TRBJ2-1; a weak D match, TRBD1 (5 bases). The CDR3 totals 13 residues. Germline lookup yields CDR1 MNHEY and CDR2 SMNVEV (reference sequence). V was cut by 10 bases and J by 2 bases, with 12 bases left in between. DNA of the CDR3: TGTGCCACCTCCCAGACAGCCTACAATGAGCAGTTCTTC. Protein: CATSQTAYNEQFF.

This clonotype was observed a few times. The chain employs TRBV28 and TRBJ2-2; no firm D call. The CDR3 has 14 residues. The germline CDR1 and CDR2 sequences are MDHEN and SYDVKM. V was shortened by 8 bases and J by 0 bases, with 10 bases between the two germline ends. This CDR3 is CASLGPANTGELFF. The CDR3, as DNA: TGTGCCAGCCTAGGCCCCGCGAACACCGGGGAGCTGTTTTTT.

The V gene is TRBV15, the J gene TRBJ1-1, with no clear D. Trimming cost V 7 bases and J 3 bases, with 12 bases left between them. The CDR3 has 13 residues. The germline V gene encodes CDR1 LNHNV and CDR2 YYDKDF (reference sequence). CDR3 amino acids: CATKRDVDTEAFF. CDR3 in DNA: TGTGCCACCAAGAGGGATGTGGACACTGAAGCTTTCTTT.

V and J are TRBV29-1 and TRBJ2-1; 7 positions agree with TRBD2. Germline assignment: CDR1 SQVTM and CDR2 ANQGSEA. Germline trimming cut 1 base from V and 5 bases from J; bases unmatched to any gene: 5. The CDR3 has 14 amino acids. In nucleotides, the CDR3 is TGCAGCGTTGAAGCAGGGAGGGTAGACAATGAGCAGTTCTTC. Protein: CSVEAGRVDNEQFF.

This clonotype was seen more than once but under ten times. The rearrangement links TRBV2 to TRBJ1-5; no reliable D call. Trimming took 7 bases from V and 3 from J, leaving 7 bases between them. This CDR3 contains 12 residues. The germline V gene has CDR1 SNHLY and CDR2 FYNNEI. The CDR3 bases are TGTGCCAGCAAAGGGTTCAATCAGCCCCAGCATTTT. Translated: CASKGFNQPQHF.

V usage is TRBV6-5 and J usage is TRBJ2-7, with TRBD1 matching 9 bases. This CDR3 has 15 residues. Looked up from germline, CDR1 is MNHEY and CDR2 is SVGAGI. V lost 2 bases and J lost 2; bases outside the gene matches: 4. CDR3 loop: CASSYAGTGTYEQYF. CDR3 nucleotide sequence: TGTGCCAGCAGTTACGCCGGGACAGGGACCTACGAGCAGTACTTC.

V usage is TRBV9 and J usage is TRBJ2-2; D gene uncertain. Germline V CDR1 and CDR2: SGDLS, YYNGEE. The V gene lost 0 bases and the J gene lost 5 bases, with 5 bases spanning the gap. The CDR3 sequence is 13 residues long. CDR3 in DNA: TGTGCCAGCAGCGTAGGAACGACCGGGGAGCTGTTTTTT. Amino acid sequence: CASSVGTTGELFF.

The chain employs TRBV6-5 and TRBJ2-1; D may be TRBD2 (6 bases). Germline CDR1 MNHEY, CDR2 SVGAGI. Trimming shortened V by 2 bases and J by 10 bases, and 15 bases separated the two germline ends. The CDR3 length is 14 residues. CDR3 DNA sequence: TGTGCCAGCAGTTACCCGGAATACGGGAGAGAGCAGTTCTTC. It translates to CASSYPEYGREQFF.